This is a list of T cell receptor beta chains from one sample in a study of T cells in localized non-small cell lung cancer. The table came from immunoSEQ multiplex PCR; TCRdb's copy has only in-frame clones and leaves some out. The top ten hold 23% of the sample, which has under 20,000 clones, about 85% seen once. The sequencing used peripheral blood, collected before any cancer treatment. All receptors derive from a male donor at least 60 years old with stage I lung adenocarcinoma. CDR3s include the opening cysteine and the closing phenylalanine or tryptophan. D genes are given only for firm matches. Clone size is stated in some rows and not others, as once, few, many or a class when expanded.

TRBV18	TRBJ1-5	.	.	CASSSGQSSNQPQHF	TGTGCCAGCTCATCTGGCCAGTCTAGCAATCAGCCCCAGCATTTT
TRBV6-5	TRBJ1-6	.	.	CASSREGSYNSPLHF	TGTGCCAGCAGTCGAGAGGGCTCCTATAATTCACCCCTCCACTTT
TRBV5-1	TRBJ1-3	.	large	CASSLIGTSSSSRPPPDGNTIYF	TGCGCCAGCAGCTTAATAGGGACCTCCTCGTCTAGCCGCCCGCCCCCCGACGGAAACACCATATATTTT
TRBV19	TRBJ1-1	.	.	CASSPWGDTEAFF	TGTGCCAGTAGTCCCTGGGGTGACACTGAAGCTTTCTTT
TRBV6-1	TRBJ1-1	.	.	CASSEAGATEAFF	TGTGCCAGCAGTGAAGCAGGGGCCACTGAAGCTTTCTTT
TRBV28	TRBJ1-4	.	.	CASSPRGLNEKLFF	TGTGCCAGCAGTCCCAGAGGTTTGAATGAAAAACTGTTTTTT
TRBV7-2	TRBJ1-4	.	.	CASSQVGGTNEKLFF	TGTGCCAGCAGCCAGGTTGGGGGGACTAATGAAAAACTGTTTTTT
TRBV4-3	TRBJ1-1	.	few	CASSQGQFNTEAFF	TGCGCCAGCAGCCAGGGGCAGTTTAACACTGAAGCTTTCTTT
TRBV4-1	TRBJ1-2	.	.	CASSQGRGDNYGYTF	TGCGCCAGCAGCCAAGGAAGAGGGGATAACTATGGCTACACCTTC
TRBV7-9	TRBJ2-3	TRBD2	.	CASSLRTSSSTDTQYF	TGTGCCAGCAGCTTGCGGACTAGTTCATCCACAGATACGCAGTATTTT
TRBV6-1	TRBJ1-5	.	.	CASSGGSATQPQHF	TGTGCCAGCAGTGGGGGAAGTGCAACTCAGCCCCAGCATTTT
TRBV7-9	TRBJ1-1	.	.	CASSLDSYNTEAFF	TGTGCCAGCAGCTTAGACAGTTATAACACTGAAGCTTTCTTT
TRBV30	TRBJ2-1	.	.	CAWLPPGLAGEQFF	TGTGCCTGGCTCCCCCCTGGGCTAGCAGGTGAGCAGTTCTTC
TRBV28	TRBJ2-3	.	once	CARPDLADTDTQYF	TGTGCCAGACCCGACCTCGCTGACACAGATACGCAGTATTTT
TRBV5-1	TRBJ2-2	.	.	CASSSLRGGNTGELFF	TGCGCCAGCAGCTCCCTTAGGGGGGGGAACACCGGGGAGCTGTTTTTT
TRBV15	TRBJ1-2	.	.	CATSRDTDANYGYTF	TGTGCCACCAGCAGAGATACAGATGCTAACTATGGCTACACCTTC
TRBV6-6	TRBJ1-2	.	.	CASSQDGYTF	TGTGCCAGCAGTCAAGATGGCTACACCTTC
TRBV30	TRBJ1-2	.	.	CAWSVGGGNGYTF	TGTGCCTGGAGTGTAGGGGGGGGGAATGGCTACACCTTC
TRBV19	TRBJ1-6	TRBD1	.	CASSPRTGGNSPLHF	TGTGCCAGTAGTCCCCGGACAGGGGGGAATTCACCCCTCCACTTT
TRBV6-5	TRBJ1-2	.	.	CASSLDASYGYTF	TGTGCCAGCAGCTTAGACGCTTCCTATGGCTACACCTTC
TRBV19	TRBJ1-1	.	.	CASRGVEGEVNTEAFF	TGTGCCAGTAGGGGGGTTGAAGGGGAGGTGAACACTGAAGCTTTCTTT
TRBV6-1	TRBJ1-1	.	.	CASSEDTGYFPVVVNTEAFF	TGTGCCAGCAGTGAAGACACAGGGTACTTCCCGGTTGTGGTGAACACTGAAGCTTTCTTT
TRBV6-6	TRBJ2-3	.	.	CASEGADTQYF	TGTGCCAGCGAGGGGGCAGATACGCAGTATTTT
TRBV27	TRBJ2-7	TRBD1	.	CASRPGQGTYEQYF	TGTGCCAGCAGACCGGGACAGGGAACCTACGAGCAGTACTTC
TRBV29-1	TRBJ2-4	TRBD2	.	CSVGRLAGGGNIQYF	TGCAGCGTGGGCCGACTAGCGGGGGGCGGGAACATTCAGTACTTC
TRBV11-1	TRBJ2-7	.	once	CASSQMAAYEQYF	TGTGCCAGCAGCCAAATGGCAGCCTACGAGCAGTACTTC
TRBV19	TRBJ2-7	TRBD2	medium-sized	CASSRRAGGDTYEQYF	TGTGCCAGTAGTAGGAGAGCGGGAGGGGATACCTACGAGCAGTACTTC
TRBV4-2	TRBJ2-5	.	.	CASSQATSNQETQYF	TGTGCCAGCAGCCAAGCTACTAGTAACCAAGAGACCCAGTACTTC
TRBV4-3	TRBJ1-5	.	.	CASSQDIMRVNQPQHF	TGCGCCAGCAGCCAAGACATAATGAGGGTCAATCAGCCCCAGCATTTT
TRBV5-1	TRBJ2-3	TRBD2	.	CASSLGTSGGLDTQYF	TGCGCCAGCAGCCTAGGGACTAGCGGGGGGCTGGATACGCAGTATTTT
TRBV4-2	TRBJ2-7	.	medium-sized	CASSQTMAPEQYF	TGTGCCAGCAGCCAAACAATGGCCCCCGAGCAGTACTTC
TRBV19	TRBJ1-5	.	.	CASRLTGPSNQPQHF	TGTGCCAGTAGGCTAACAGGCCCTAGCAATCAGCCCCAGCATTTT
TRBV18	TRBJ1-2	.	.	CASSPPQKGVNYGYTF	TGTGCCAGCTCACCCCCCCAAAAGGGGGTGAACTATGGCTACACCTTC
TRBV15	TRBJ2-7	.	.	CATSRGQGRLYF	TGTGCCACCAGCAGAGGGCAGGGGAGACTGTACTTC
TRBV7-6	TRBJ2-5	TRBD1	.	CASSLPQGEGETQYF	TGTGCCAGCAGCTTACCGCAGGGGGAAGGAGAGACCCAGTACTTC
TRBV5-1	TRBJ2-3	TRBD2	.	CASSLGVTSGSTDTQYF	TGCGCCAGCAGCTTGGGGGTGACTAGCGGGAGCACAGATACGCAGTATTTT
TRBV6-6	TRBJ1-1	TRBD1	.	CASSPTKQGEAFF	TGTGCCAGCAGTCCTACCAAACAGGGGGAAGCTTTCTTT
TRBV11-3	TRBJ2-7	TRBD1	.	CASSLRQGTHEQYF	TGTGCCAGCAGCTTAAGACAGGGGACCCACGAGCAGTACTTC
TRBV7-9	TRBJ2-1	.	.	CASSPGVGGREGEQFF	TGTGCCAGCAGCCCTGGGGTGGGGGGCCGCGAGGGTGAGCAGTTCTTC
TRBV5-4	TRBJ1-4	TRBD1	once	CASSGTGLDEKLFF	TGTGCCAGCAGCGGGACAGGGTTGGATGAAAAACTGTTTTTT
TRBV5-1	TRBJ2-5	TRBD2	.	CASSLQAASGTQETQYF	TGCGCCAGCAGCCTCCAGGCGGCTAGCGGGACTCAAGAGACCCAGTACTTC
TRBV4-3	TRBJ2-1	.	.	CASSRAEGSYNEQFF	TGCGCCAGCAGTCGGGCGGAGGGGTCCTACAATGAGCAGTTCTTC
TRBV5-1	TRBJ2-1	.	.	CASSSQGVTYNEQFF	TGCGCCAGCAGCTCCCAGGGTGTTACCTACAATGAGCAGTTCTTC
TRBV11-3	TRBJ2-2	.	.	CASSFDVTGELFF	TGTGCCAGCAGCTTCGATGTAACCGGGGAGCTGTTTTTT
TRBV6-6	TRBJ2-1	.	.	CASSPNRRGAGEQFF	TGTGCCAGCAGTCCGAATCGGAGGGGAGCGGGTGAGCAGTTCTTC